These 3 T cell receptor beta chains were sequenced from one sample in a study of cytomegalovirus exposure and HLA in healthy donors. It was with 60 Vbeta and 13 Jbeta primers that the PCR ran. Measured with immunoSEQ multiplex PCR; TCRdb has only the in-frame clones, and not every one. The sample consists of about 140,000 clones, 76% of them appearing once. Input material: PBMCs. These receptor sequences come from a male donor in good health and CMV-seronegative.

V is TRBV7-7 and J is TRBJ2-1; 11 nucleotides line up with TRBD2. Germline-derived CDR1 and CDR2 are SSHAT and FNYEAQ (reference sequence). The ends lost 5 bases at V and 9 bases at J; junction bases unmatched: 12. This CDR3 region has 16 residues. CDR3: CASSPETSGIGSEQFF. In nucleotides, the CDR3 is TGTGCCAGCAGCCCCGAGACTAGCGGGATTGGTAGTGAGCAGTTCTTC. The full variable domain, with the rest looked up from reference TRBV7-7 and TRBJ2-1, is GAGVSQSPRYKVTKRGQDVTLRCDPISSHATLYWYQQALGQGPEFLTYFNYEAQPDKSGLPSDRFSAERPEGSISTLTIQRTEQRDSAMYRCASSPETSGIGSEQFFGPGTRLTVL.

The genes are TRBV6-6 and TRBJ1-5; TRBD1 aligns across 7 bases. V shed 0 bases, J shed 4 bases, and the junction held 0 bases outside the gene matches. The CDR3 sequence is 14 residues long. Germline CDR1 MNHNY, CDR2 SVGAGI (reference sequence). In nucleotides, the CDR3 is TGTGCCAGCAGTTACTCGACAGGGAATCAGCCCCAGCATTTT. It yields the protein CASSYSTGNQPQHF.

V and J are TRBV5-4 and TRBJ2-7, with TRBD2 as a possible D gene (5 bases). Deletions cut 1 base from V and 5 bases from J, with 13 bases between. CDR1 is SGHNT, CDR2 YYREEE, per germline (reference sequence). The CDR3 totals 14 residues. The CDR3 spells CASSLLSGNDEQYF. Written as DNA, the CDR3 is TGTGCCAGCAGCTTGCTCTCGGGAAACGACGAGCAGTACTTC.